The TCR beta chain described here comes from a study of STAT5B mutations in CD4+ large granular lymphocyte leukemia. Germline CDR1 and CDR2: MNHNS and SASEGT. The CDR3 is made up of 10 amino acids. Trimming pared 2 bases from V and 6 bases from J, leaving 1 base between. Only in-frame clones appear in the TCRdb table, and some are missing; sequencing was by immunoSEQ multiplex PCR. The profile shows roughly 32,000 clones, about 71% of them singletons. The source is a human donor in good health. The J gene is TRBJ2-5, the V gene TRBV6-1; D uncertain. What was sequenced was CD4+ T cells from blood buffy coats. CDR3 sequence reads: CASSEKTQYF. DNA for the CDR3: TGTGCCAGCAGTGAAAAGACCCAGTACTTC.